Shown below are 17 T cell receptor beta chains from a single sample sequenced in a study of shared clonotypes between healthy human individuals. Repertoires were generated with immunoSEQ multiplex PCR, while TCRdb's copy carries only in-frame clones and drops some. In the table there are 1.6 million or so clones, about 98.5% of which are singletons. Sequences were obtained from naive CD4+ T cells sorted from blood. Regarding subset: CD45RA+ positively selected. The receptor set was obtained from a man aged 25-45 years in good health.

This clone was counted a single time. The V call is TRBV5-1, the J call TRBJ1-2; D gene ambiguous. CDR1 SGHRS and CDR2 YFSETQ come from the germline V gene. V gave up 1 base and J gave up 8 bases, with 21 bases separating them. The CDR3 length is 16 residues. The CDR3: CASSLLLGINRSGYTF. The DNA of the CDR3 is TGCGCCAGCAGCTTGTTGTTAGGAATAAACCGCTCGGGCTACACCTTC.

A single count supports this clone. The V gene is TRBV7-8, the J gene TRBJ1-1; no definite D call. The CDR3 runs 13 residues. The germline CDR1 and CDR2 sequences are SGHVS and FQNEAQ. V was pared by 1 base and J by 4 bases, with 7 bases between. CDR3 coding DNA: TGTGCCAGCAGCTTAGGAGGGAGCACTGAAGCTTTCTTT. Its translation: CASSLGGSTEAFF.

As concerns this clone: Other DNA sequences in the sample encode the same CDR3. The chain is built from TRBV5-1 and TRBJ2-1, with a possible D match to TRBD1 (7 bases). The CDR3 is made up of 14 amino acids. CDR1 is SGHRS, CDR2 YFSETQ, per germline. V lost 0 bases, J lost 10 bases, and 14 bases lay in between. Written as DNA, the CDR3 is TGCGCCAGCAGCTTGGTAGCAGGGGGGAACGAGCAGTTCTTC. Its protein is CASSLVAGGNEQFF.

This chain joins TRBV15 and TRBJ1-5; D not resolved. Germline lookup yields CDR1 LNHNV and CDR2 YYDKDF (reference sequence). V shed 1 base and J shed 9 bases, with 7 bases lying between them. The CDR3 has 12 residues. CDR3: CATSRGFGPQHF. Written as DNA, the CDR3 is TGTGCCACCAGCAGAGGATTCGGGCCCCAGCATTTT.

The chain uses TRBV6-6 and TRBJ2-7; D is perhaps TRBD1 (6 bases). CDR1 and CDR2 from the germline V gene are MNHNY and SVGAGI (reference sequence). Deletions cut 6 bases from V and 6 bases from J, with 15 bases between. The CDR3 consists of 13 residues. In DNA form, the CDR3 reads TGTGCCAGCAGATTGACAGGTTGGGGCGAGCAGTACTTC. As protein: CASRLTGWGEQYF.

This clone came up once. The CDR3 region has the DNA TGTGCCAGCAGTGATATGGGACAGGGCCAGTATTTT. It yields the protein CASSDMGQGQYF. The J gene is TRBJ2-3, the V gene TRBV2; 9 positions match TRBD1. V dropped 3 bases and J dropped 12; count of bases not matched to a gene: 4. CDR1 and CDR2 from the germline V gene are SNHLY and FYNNEI. The CDR3 is made up of 12 amino acids.

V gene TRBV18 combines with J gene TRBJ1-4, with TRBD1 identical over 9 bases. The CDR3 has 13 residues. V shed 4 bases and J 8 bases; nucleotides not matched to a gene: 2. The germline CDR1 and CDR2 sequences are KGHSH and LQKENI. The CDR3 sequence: CASSRDRVEKLFF. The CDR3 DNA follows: TGTGCCAGCTCACGGGACAGGGTCGAAAAACTGTTTTTT.

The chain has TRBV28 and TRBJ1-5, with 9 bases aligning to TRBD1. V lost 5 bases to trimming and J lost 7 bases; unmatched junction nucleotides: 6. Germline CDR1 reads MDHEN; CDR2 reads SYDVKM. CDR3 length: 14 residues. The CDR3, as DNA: TGTGCCAGCAGTCGAGGGACAGGGTTCCAGCCCCAGCATTTT. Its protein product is CASSRGTGFQPQHF.

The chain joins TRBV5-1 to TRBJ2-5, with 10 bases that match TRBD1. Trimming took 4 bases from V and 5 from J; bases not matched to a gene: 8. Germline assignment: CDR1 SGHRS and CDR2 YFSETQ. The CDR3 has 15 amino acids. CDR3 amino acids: CASSHAPGQGETQYF. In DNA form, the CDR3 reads TGCGCCAGCAGCCATGCCCCGGGACAGGGGGAGACCCAGTACTTC.

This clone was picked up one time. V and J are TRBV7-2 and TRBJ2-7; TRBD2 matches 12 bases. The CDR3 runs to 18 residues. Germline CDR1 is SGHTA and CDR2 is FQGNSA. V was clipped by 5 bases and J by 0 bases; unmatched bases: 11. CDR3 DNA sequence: TGTGCCAGCAGCCGAAACCTTCGACTAGCGGGAGTCTCCTACGAGCAGTACTTC. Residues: CASSRNLRLAGVSYEQYF.

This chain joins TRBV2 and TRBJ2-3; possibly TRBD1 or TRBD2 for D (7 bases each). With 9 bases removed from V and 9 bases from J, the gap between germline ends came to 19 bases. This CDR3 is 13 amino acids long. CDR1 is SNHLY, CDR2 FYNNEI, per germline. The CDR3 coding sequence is TGTGCCAGGACAGGGCCGGCCGGGAGGACGCAGTATTTT. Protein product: CARTGPAGRTQYF. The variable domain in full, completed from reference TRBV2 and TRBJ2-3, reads EPEVTQTPSHQVTQMGQEVILRCVPISNHLYFYWYRQILGQKVEFLVSFYNNEISEKSEIFDDQFSVERPDGSNFTLKIRSTKLEDSAMYFCARTGPAGRTQYFGPGTRLTVL.

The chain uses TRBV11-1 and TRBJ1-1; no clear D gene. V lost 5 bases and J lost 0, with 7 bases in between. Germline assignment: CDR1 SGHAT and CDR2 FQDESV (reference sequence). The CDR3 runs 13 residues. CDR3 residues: CASSRTVNTEAFF. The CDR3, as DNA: TGTGCCAGCAGCCGGACGGTGAACACTGAAGCTTTCTTT.

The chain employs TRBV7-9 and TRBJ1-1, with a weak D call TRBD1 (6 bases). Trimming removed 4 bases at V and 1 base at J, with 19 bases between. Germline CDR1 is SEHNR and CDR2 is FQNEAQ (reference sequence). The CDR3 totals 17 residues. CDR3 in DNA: TGTGCCAGCAGCTCTACTGCGGACAGAAAACCGAACACTGAAGCTTTCTTT. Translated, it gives CASSSTADRKPNTEAFF.

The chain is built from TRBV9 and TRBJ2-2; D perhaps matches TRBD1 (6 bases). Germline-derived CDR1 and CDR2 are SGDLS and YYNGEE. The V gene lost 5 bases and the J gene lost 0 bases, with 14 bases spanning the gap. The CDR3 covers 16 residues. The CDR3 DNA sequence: TGTGCCAGCAGTAAAGGACAGAGATCGAACACCGGGGAGCTGTTTTTT. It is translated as CASSKGQRSNTGELFF. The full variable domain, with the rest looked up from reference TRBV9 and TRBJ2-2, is DSGVTQTPKHLITATGQRVTLRCSPRSGDLSVYWYQQSLDQGLQFLIQYYNGEERAKGNILERFSAQQFPDLHSELNLSSLELGDSALYFCASSKGQRSNTGELFFGEGSRLTVL.

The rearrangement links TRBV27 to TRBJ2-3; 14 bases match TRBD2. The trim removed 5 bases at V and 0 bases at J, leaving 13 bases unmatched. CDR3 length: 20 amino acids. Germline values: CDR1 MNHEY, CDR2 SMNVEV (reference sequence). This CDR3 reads CASSPSGLAGAFNSTDTQYF. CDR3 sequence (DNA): TGTGCCAGCAGTCCCTCGGGACTAGCGGGGGCCTTTAATAGCACAGATACGCAGTATTTT.

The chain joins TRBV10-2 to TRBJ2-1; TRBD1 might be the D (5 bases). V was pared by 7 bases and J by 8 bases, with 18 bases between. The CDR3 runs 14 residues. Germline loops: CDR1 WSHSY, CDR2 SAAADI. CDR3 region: CASNHRSPTDEQFF. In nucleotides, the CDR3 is TGCGCCAGCAACCACAGGAGTCCTACGGATGAGCAGTTCTTC.

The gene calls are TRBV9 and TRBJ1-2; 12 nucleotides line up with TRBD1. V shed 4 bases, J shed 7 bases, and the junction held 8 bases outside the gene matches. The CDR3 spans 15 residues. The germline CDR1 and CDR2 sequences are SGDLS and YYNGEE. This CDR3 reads CASSFPGQGAVGYTF. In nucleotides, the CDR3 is TGTGCCAGCAGCTTCCCGGGACAGGGGGCGGTTGGCTACACCTTC.